This T cell receptor (beta chain) appears in the sequencing data of a study of persistence of HIV-infected CD4 T cells. The count of this clone is one. Its cognate antigen is unknown. The immunoSEQ assay was version 4, run in survey mode. Each sample used up to 1 ug genomic DNA diluted to around 9.3 ng/uL. Profiled with immunoSEQ multiplex PCR; TCRdb holds only in-frame clones, not every one. The sample yields 35,000 to 55,000 clones, approximately 89% seen once. Regarding the study as a whole: Antigen-responding cells were enriched for degenerate expanded CDR3beta sequences.

Nonspecific anti-CD3/anti-CD28 bead stimulation represents the broad CD4+ T cell repertoire. CD4+ T cells upregulating both CD40 ligand and CD69 were sorted as responding cells. CDR1 and CDR2 from the germline V gene are SGHTA and FQGTGA. This CDR3 has 15 amino acids. V was shortened by 5 bases and J by 1 base, with 11 bases between the two germline ends. The origin of this receptor is an adult man with HIV who was CMV-seropositive. The sequenced sample was CD4+ T cells sorted from PBMCs after 18-hour stimulation, obtained from a patient who received antiretroviral therapy. This rearrangement joins TRBV7-3 to TRBJ2-2; D might be TRBD1 or TRBD2, each matching 5 bases. The CDR3 region is CASSLGTVNTGELFF. CDR3 nucleotide sequence: TGTGCCAGCAGCCTCGGGACCGTGAACACCGGGGAGCTGTTTTTT.